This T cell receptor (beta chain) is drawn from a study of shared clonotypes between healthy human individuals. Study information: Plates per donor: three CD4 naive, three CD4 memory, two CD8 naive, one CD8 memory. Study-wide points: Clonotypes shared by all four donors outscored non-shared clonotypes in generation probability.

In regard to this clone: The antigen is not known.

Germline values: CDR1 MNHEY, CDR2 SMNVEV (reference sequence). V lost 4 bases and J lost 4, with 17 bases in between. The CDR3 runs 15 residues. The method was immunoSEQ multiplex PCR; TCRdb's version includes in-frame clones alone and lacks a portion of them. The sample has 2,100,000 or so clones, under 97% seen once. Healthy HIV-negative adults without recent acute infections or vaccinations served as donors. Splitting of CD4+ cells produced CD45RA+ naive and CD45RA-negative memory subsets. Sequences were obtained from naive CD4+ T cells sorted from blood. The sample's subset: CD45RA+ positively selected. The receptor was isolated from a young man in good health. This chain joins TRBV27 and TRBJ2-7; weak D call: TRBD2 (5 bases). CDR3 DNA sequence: TGTGCCAGCAGTTCCCCTCAATTCGGACTGTACGAGCAGTACTTC. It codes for CASSSPQFGLYEQYF.